Listed here are 19 T cell receptor beta chains from one sample, sequenced in a study of blood T cell repertoires in COVID-19. Data came from immunoSEQ multiplex PCR; TCRdb stores just in-frame clones and leaves some out. The sample carries about 150,000 clones, roughly four fifths recorded once. The sample was peripheral blood. The receptor set was obtained from a woman aged 80 or older with acute or convalescent COVID-19.

The count of this clone is one. This chain connects TRBV7-2 to TRBJ2-3; the match to TRBD2 covers 9 bases. Germline V CDR1 and CDR2: SGHTA, FQGNSA. V trimming: 2 bases; J trimming: 6 bases; junction bases outside the gene matches: 9. The CDR3 consists of 16 residues. Here the CDR3 reads CASSLLSSGSGDTQYF. CDR3 nucleotides: TGTGCCAGCAGCTTATTAAGTAGCGGGAGTGGGGATACGCAGTATTTT.

The rearrangement uses TRBV9 and TRBJ1-4, with D perhaps TRBD1 (6 bases). Germline assignment: CDR1 SGDLS and CDR2 YYNGEE. The V end lost 10 bases, the J end lost 8 bases, and 15 bases lay between the germline ends. This CDR3 is 12 amino acids long. The CDR3 here is CAHGGRWEKLFF. The CDR3 region has the DNA TGTGCCCACGGGGGGCGCTGGGAAAAACTGTTTTTT.

The gene calls are TRBV5-4 and TRBJ2-1; D unresolved. Deletions cut 2 bases from V and 4 bases from J, with 4 bases between. Per germline, CDR1 SGHNT and CDR2 YYREEE (reference sequence). This CDR3 spans 12 amino acids. The CDR3 spells CASSLSYNEQFF. As DNA, the CDR3 is TGTGCCAGCAGCTTATCTTACAATGAGCAGTTCTTC.

The rearrangement uses TRBV11-2 and TRBJ2-6; possibly TRBD2 for D (7 bases). The CDR3 has 19 residues. Trimming shortened V by 0 bases and J by 3 bases, and 18 bases separated the two germline ends. Germline V CDR1 and CDR2: SGHAT, FQNNGV. The CDR3: CASSLDQFRGALGANVLTF. In nucleotides, the CDR3 is TGTGCCAGCAGCTTAGATCAATTCCGGGGGGCGCTTGGGGCCAACGTCCTGACTTTC.

DNA of the CDR3: TGTGCCAGCAGCTTAGGTCTCTTGGGAGGGACCCAGTACTTC. Its protein is CASSLGLLGGTQYF. The genes are TRBV11-2 and TRBJ2-5; D is perhaps TRBD2 (6 bases). CDR3 length equals 14 residues. V dropped 1 base and J dropped 7 bases, with 13 bases sitting between them. From germline, CDR1 is SGHAT and CDR2 FQNNGV. The full variable domain, rest sourced from reference TRBV11-2 and TRBJ2-5, is EAGVAQSPRYKIIEKRQSVAFWCNPISGHATLYWYQQILGQGPKLLIQFQNNGVVDDSQLPKDRFSAERLKGVDSTLKIQPAKLEDSAVYLCASSLGLLGGTQYFGPGTRLLVL.

The chain carries TRBV7-8 and TRBJ2-7; D remains unclear. V lost 5 bases and J 2 bases, leaving 4 bases between the germline ends. The CDR3 covers 11 residues. Germline CDR1 reads SGHVS; CDR2 reads FQNEAQ. The CDR3 spells CASSTTYEQYF. The DNA of the CDR3 is TGTGCCAGCAGCACTACCTACGAGCAGTACTTC.

This chain joins TRBV6-5 and TRBJ1-1; 7 nucleotides align to TRBD1. After removal of 5 bases from V and 8 bases from J, the junction contained 5 bases not matched to a gene. This CDR3 is built from 12 residues. Germline V gene sequence: CDR1 MNHEY, CDR2 SVGAGI. The CDR3 sequence is CASSLQTGEAFF. The CDR3 nucleotides are TGTGCCAGCAGTCTACAGACAGGGGAAGCTTTCTTT.

As concerns this clone: The junction shows a germline mismatch at one end, possibly a read error. The chain combines TRBV2 with TRBJ2-6; D might be TRBD1 (5 bases). The CDR3 spans 15 residues. Germline V gene data show CDR1 as SNHLY and CDR2 as FYNNEI. CDR3 amino acids: CATSGAKSGANVLTF. In nucleotides, the CDR3 is TGTGCCACCAGTGGGGCGAAATCTGGGGCCAACGTCCTGACTTTC.

V gene TRBV6-2 or TRBV6-3 combines with J gene TRBJ2-3, with a tentative D call TRBD2 (5 bases). With 4 bases removed from V and 6 bases from J, the gap between germline ends came to 20 bases. This CDR3 has 16 amino acids. The germline V gene has CDR1 MNHEY and CDR2 SVGEGT. CDR3 sequence reads: CASSSPQRKLSDTQYF. Here the CDR3 DNA reads TGTGCCAGCAGTTCCCCACAGCGGAAACTTAGCGATACGCAGTATTTT.

The chain carries TRBV2 and TRBJ2-2; TRBD2 is a possible D gene (6 bases). Per germline, CDR1 SNHLY and CDR2 FYNNEI. CDR3 length: 15 residues. The V end lost 2 bases, the J end lost 0 bases, and 7 bases lay between the germline ends. The CDR3 DNA reads as TGTGCCAGCAGTGAATGGGACTCGAACACCGGGGAGCTGTTTTTT. This sequence encodes CASSEWDSNTGELFF.

The chain is built from TRBV28 and TRBJ2-5; possible D gene TRBD1, 5 bases. Germline V gene data show CDR1 as MDHEN and CDR2 as SYDVKM. V gave up 6 bases and J gave up 1 base, with 12 bases separating them. The CDR3 has 14 residues. The CDR3 DNA reads as TGTGCCAGCAGCTCACCTGACAGCCAAGAGACCCAGTACTTC. Its translation is CASSSPDSQETQYF.

The gene calls are TRBV30 and TRBJ2-6, with 13 bases fitting TRBD2. V gave up 3 bases and J gave up 0 bases; unmatched junction bases: 8. CDR3 length: 19 residues. Looked up from germline, CDR1 is GTSNPN and CDR2 is SVGIG (reference sequence). CDR3 loop: CAWRRLAGGQFSGANVLTF. CDR3 DNA: TGTGCCTGGAGGCGACTAGCGGGAGGTCAATTCTCTGGGGCCAACGTCCTGACTTTC.

The V and J genes are TRBV5-1 and TRBJ2-7, with D maybe TRBD2 (6 bases). CDR3 length: 11 amino acids. CDR1 and CDR2 from the germline V gene are SGHRS and YFSETQ. V gave up 6 bases and J gave up 6 bases, with 10 bases separating them. The DNA of the CDR3 is TGCGCCAGCACTGCGGGGATCGAGCAGTACTTC. Residues: CASTAGIEQYF.

This clone was seen more than once but under ten times. This chain uses TRBV5-6 with TRBJ1-6; a possible D gene is TRBD1 (5 bases). Germline V lookup: CDR1 SGHDT, CDR2 YYEEEE. The CDR3 covers 16 residues. Deletions cut 3 bases from V and 8 bases from J, with 18 bases between. DNA of the CDR3: TGTGCCAGCAGCTGGGGCCCCGACAGTCGAGATTCACCCCTCCACTTT. Residues: CASSWGPDSRDSPLHF.

This chain uses TRBV7-8 with TRBJ2-5; 12 bases match TRBD1. The CDR3 length is 18 residues. The V gene's germline CDR1 is SGHVS and CDR2 FQNEAQ. The junction had 11 bases not matched to a gene; V was cut back by 2 bases and J by 4 bases. The CDR3 bases are TGTGCCAGCAGCTTATCCGGGACAGGGGGCGTCTGGGGAGAGACCCAGTACTTC. Its translation is CASSLSGTGGVWGETQYF.

The J gene is TRBJ2-5, the V gene TRBV7-9; a weak D match, TRBD2 (5 bases). CDR3 length: 14 amino acids. Germline assignment: CDR1 SEHNR and CDR2 FQNEAQ (reference sequence). Trimming took off 5 bases at V and 1 base at J, with 11 bases between the two ends. CDR3 DNA: TGTGCCAGCAGCCCCCGCGGGTCCCAAGAGACCCAGTACTTC. Its protein product is CASSPRGSQETQYF.

The chain employs TRBV28 and TRBJ2-3, with TRBD2 as a possible D gene (6 bases). Germline CDR1 MDHEN, CDR2 SYDVKM. Trimming shortened V by 3 bases and J by 0 bases, and 10 bases separated the two germline ends. The CDR3 covers 15 residues. CDR3 coding DNA: TGTGCCAGCAGTTTCCCGGGAGCTAGCACAGATACGCAGTATTTT. As protein: CASSFPGASTDTQYF.

This chain uses TRBV30 with TRBJ2-3; perhaps TRBD2 as D (5 bases). The CDR3 runs 15 residues. Germline lookup yields CDR1 GTSNPN and CDR2 SVGIG (reference sequence). Trimming stripped 3 bases from V and 0 bases from J, with 13 bases between. The CDR3 loop reads CAWRQPRVSTDTQYF. The DNA for the CDR3 is TGTGCCTGGAGACAACCGAGGGTTAGCACAGATACGCAGTATTTT.

The chain links TRBV9 to TRBJ2-7; the match to TRBD2 covers 9 bases. Germline CDR1 SGDLS, CDR2 YYNGEE. With 3 bases clipped from V and 5 bases from J, the junction kept 9 bases outside the gene matches. The CDR3 contains 15 residues. The CDR3 spells CASSAGREGRHEQYF. CDR3 sequence (DNA): TGTGCCAGCAGCGCTGGGCGGGAGGGCCGACACGAGCAGTACTTC. The full variable domain, rest sourced from reference TRBV9 and TRBJ2-7, is DSGVTQTPKHLITATGQRVTLRCSPRSGDLSVYWYQQSLDQGLQFLIQYYNGEERAKGNILERFSAQQFPDLHSELNLSSLELGDSALYFCASSAGREGRHEQYFGPGTRLTVT.